The TCR beta chain described here comes from a study of T cell changes during pregnancy in multiple sclerosis. Per germline, CDR1 SNHLY and CDR2 FYNNEI. CDR3 length: 10 amino acids. V lost 7 bases and J lost 11; bases outside the gene matches: 4. Some clones are missing from TCRdb's copy, which holds only in-frame ones; the method was immunoSEQ multiplex PCR. The profile covers about 88,000 clones, with about 92% appearing a single time and about 1.5% taken by the ten largest. The chain recombines TRBV2 with TRBJ1-1, with TRBD1 matching over 7 bases. Sequencing was performed on peripheral blood, taken in the first trimester of pregnancy. This clonotype was sampled from a female donor with multiple sclerosis, enrolled in a pregnancy study. DNA for the CDR3: TGTGCCAGCATGGACAGGTTGGCTTTCTTT. Residues: CASMDRLAFF.